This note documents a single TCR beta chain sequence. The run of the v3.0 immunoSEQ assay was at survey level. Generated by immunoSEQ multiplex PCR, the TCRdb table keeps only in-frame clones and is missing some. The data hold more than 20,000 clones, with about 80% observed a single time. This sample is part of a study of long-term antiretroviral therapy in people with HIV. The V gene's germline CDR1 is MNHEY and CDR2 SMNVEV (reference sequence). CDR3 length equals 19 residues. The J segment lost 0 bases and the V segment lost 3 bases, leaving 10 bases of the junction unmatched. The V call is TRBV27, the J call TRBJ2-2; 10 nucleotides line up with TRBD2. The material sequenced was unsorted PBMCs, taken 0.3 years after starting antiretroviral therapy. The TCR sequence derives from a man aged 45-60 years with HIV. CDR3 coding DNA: TGTGCCAGCAGTTTTTGGACTAGCGGCGAACACCCGAACACCGGGGAGCTGTTTTTT. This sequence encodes CASSFWTSGEHPNTGELFF.